This T cell receptor beta chain comes out of a study of blood T cells in healthy people across ages. Germline assignment: CDR1 SGHTA and CDR2 FQGNSA. The CDR3 covers 13 residues. Sample-barcoded 5' priming and a J-beta primer mix drove a second PCR of roughly 6 to 12 cycles. TCRdb processed the 5' RACE reads anew with MiXCR; each CDR3 protein has one entry. The data hold some 900,000 distinct CDR3 sequences, with under 35% observed a single time. Sample: blood. This sequence was found in a woman over 75 in good health. The genes are TRBV7-2 and TRBJ2-4; a possible D gene is TRBD1 (6 bases). The DNA end is more similar to TRBJ2-7, so the J call may be wrong. The CDR3 nucleotides are TGTGCCAGCAGCTTAGGAGCAGGGGTCGAGCAGTACTTC. It specifies CASSLGAGVEQYF.